Listed here is a single T cell receptor beta chain. Its target is unknown. Assay used: immunoSEQ multiplex PCR; TCRdb lists only in-frame clones, some missing. The repertoire holds fewer than 60,000 clones, with 65% to 90% as singletons. The data were taken from a study of OX40 agonist ivuxolimab in advanced cancers. Points from the study as a whole: CD4+ and CD8+ T cells in blood underwent clonal expansion by week 6 at 0.1 to 3.0 mg/kg.

Patients with a history of autoimmune disease or on systemic immunosuppression were excluded. The germline gives CDR1 MDHEN, CDR2 SYDVKM. The V end was cut by 2 bases, the J end by 8 bases, with 13 bases between. The CDR3 contains 14 residues. The chain is built from TRBV28 and TRBJ1-5, with D possibly TRBD1 on 6 matching bases. The receptor was isolated from an adult with an advanced solid tumor such as melanoma, head and neck, liver or kidney cancer. The input for sequencing was CD4+ or CD8+ T cells sorted from blood, taken in a trial of the OX40 agonist ivuxolimab. The CDR3 DNA reads TGTGCCAGCAGTTTAGCAGGGGCCGTAAAGCCCCAGCATTTT. It specifies CASSLAGAVKPQHF.